Listed below are T cell receptor beta chains from one sample, sequenced in a study of T cells after yellow fever vaccination. TCRdb fed the 5' RACE reads into MiXCR, producing one record per CDR3 protein. The top ten clones hold 0.4% to 0.55% of a sample with approximately 260,000 distinct CDR3 sequences, 10% to 15% of them seen once. This material consisted of CD4+ T cells sorted from PBMCs, taken 45 days after the yellow fever booster vaccination. The receptors derive from a man aged 25 to 45 who received the YFV17D yellow fever vaccine. Each CDR3 is given with its conserved first and last residue. The D gene is left open where the match is weak. Only part of the rows carry a size: once, few, many, or a class if the clone is expanded.

size	J	D	V	CDR3	DNA
-	TRBJ2-1	-	TRBV7-3	CASSLSKDNEQFF	TGTGCCAGCAGCTTAAGTAAGGACAATGAGCAGTTCTTC
-	TRBJ2-7	TRBD2	TRBV5-1	CASSFLGGRASGSYEQYF	TGCGCCAGCAGCTTCTTAGGCGGGAGGGCCTCGGGATCCTACGAGCAGTACTTC
-	TRBJ1-5	TRBD1	TRBV30	CAWSVLQGDQPQHF	TGTGCCTGGAGTGTACTCCAGGGGGATCAGCCCCAGCATTTT
few	TRBJ2-3	-	TRBV20-1	CSAPKYTGTDTQYF	TGCAGTGCTCCAAAGTACACAGGGACAGATACGCAGTATTTT
many	TRBJ2-3	TRBD2	TRBV7-8	CASSLDSGTDTQYF	TGTGCCAGCAGCTTAGATAGCGGGACAGATACGCAGTATTTT
few	TRBJ2-7	-	TRBV28	CASSFGGIVGYEQYF	TGTGCCAGCAGTTTTGGAGGGATTGTTGGTTACGAGCAGTACTTC
few	TRBJ2-2	-	TRBV7-2	CASSLASRVVAGELFF	TGTGCCAGCAGCTTAGCCTCCAGGGTGGTGGCCGGGGAGCTGTTTTTT
-	TRBJ2-5	-	TRBV7-2	CASSLRQDARETQYF	TGTGCCAGCAGCTTACGACAGGACGCTCGGGAGACCCAGTACTTC
-	TRBJ2-3	TRBD2	TRBV5-6	CASLSSGSSDTQYF	TGTGCCAGCCTCTCTAGCGGGAGCTCAGATACGCAGTATTTT
-	TRBJ2-3	-	TRBV12-3/TRBV12-4	CASSSSPSTDTQYF	TGTGCCAGCAGTTCCTCCCCTAGCACAGATACGCAGTATTTT
-	TRBJ1-2	TRBD1	TRBV5-1	CASSPGQAYGYTF	TGCGCCAGCAGCCCAGGACAGGCTTATGGCTACACCTTC
few	TRBJ2-5	TRBD2	TRBV15	CATSRDLRREGRETQYF	TGTGCCACCAGCAGAGATCTAAGGCGGGAGGGCCGGGAGACCCAGTACTTC
-	TRBJ2-7	-	TRBV4-3	CASSQDIRATYEQYF	TGCGCCAGCAGCCAAGATATTCGGGCAACCTACGAGCAGTACTTC
-	TRBJ2-3	-	TRBV7-8	CASNTNRGEQYF	TGTGCCAGCAACACGAATAGGGGGGAGCAGTATTTT
few	TRBJ2-1	-	TRBV15	CATSRDAGTEQFF	TGTGCCACCAGCAGAGACGCCGGGACAGAGCAGTTCTTC
-	TRBJ2-1	TRBD2	TRBV20-1	CSAVWGGASGSRNEQFF	TGCAGTGCGGTGTGGGGGGGAGCTAGCGGGAGTCGGAATGAGCAGTTCTTC
many	TRBJ2-3	TRBD2	TRBV7-2	CASAPAGGPTDTQYF	TGTGCCAGCGCCCCAGCGGGAGGGCCAACAGATACGCAGTATTTT
many	TRBJ2-7	-	TRBV20-1	CSATTPSGAYVEQYF	TGCAGTGCTACGACCCCCTCCGGGGCCTACGTCGAGCAGTACTTC
-	TRBJ2-7	-	TRBV14	CASSQGGVEGVQQYF	TGTGCCAGCAGCCAAGGAGGGGTCGAAGGGGTACAGCAGTACTTC
-	TRBJ2-3	-	TRBV5-1	CASSLQQDTQYF	TGCGCCAGCAGCTTGCAACAAGATACGCAGTATTTT
few	TRBJ2-4	TRBD2	TRBV29-1	CSASGGLAIKNIQYF	TGCAGCGCATCAGGTGGACTAGCGATAAAAAACATTCAGTACTTC
few	TRBJ2-7	TRBD2	TRBV13	CASSPPREGGHEQYF	TGTGCCAGCAGCCCACCCCGGGAGGGTGGCCACGAGCAGTACTTC
-	TRBJ2-7	TRBD2	TRBV5-5	CASSLWTSGQYEQYF	TGTGCCAGCAGCTTGTGGACTAGCGGGCAGTACGAGCAGTACTTC
-	TRBJ2-2	TRBD2	TRBV12-3/TRBV12-4	CASSASGDGDTGELFF	TGTGCCAGCAGTGCTAGCGGGGATGGGGACACCGGGGAGCTGTTTTTT
few	TRBJ2-7	TRBD1	TRBV30	CAWTGQRLYEQYF	TGTGCCTGGACGGGACAGAGGCTCTACGAGCAGTACTTC
-	TRBJ2-7	TRBD2	TRBV5-1	CASSFETSGRPPEQYF	TGCGCCAGCAGCTTTGAGACTAGCGGGAGGCCCCCAGAGCAGTACTTC